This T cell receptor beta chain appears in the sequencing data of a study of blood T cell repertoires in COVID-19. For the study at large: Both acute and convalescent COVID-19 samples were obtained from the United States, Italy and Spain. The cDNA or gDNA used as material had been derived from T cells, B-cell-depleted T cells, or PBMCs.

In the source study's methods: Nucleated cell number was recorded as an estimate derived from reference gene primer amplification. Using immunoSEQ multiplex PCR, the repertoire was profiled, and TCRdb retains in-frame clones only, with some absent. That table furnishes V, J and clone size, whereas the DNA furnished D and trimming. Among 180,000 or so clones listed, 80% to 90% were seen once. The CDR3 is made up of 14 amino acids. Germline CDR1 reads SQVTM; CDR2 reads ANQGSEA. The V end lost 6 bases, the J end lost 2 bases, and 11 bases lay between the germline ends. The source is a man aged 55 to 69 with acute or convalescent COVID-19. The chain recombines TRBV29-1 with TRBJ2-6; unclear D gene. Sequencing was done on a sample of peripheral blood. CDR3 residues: CSVRLGTGANVLTF. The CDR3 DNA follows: TGCAGCGTGAGACTCGGCACTGGGGCCAACGTCCTGACTTTC.